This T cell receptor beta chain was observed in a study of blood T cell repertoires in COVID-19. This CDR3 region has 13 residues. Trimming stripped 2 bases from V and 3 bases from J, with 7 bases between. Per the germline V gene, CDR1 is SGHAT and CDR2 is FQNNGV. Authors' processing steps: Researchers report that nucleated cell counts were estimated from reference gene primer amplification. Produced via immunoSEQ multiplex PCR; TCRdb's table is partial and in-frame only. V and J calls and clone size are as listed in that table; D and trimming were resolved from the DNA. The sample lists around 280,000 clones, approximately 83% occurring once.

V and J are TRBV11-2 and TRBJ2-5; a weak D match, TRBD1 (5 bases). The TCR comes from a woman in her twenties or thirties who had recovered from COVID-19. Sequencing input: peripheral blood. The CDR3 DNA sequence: TGTGCCAGCAGCTTACAGGGAAAAGAGACCCAGTACTTC. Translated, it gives CASSLQGKETQYF.